A single sample is the source of the 18 T cell receptor beta chains below, sequenced in a study of shared clonotypes between healthy human individuals. Cells designated naive CD8 were CD45RO-negative and were positively selected for CCR7, with terminally differentiated effector memory CD45RA+ cells excluded. Sequencing was performed with immunoSEQ multiplex PCR; in TCRdb, only in-frame clones are kept and a portion is missing. Of about 2.1 million clones listed, 85% to 95% are singletons. Sequences were obtained from naive CD8+ T cells from PBMCs. Receptors originate from a man aged 18 to 35 in good health. Some clones in this sample may be carry-over from other donors' samples.

The gene calls are TRBV11-2 and TRBJ2-1, with D unresolved. The CDR3 spans 17 residues. The V gene lost 3 bases and the J gene lost 5 bases, with 20 bases spanning the gap. Germline values: CDR1 SGHAT, CDR2 FQNNGV. As DNA, the CDR3 is TGTGCCAGCAGCTTCAATGCCGGGTGGGGAAGCAACAATGAGCAGTTCTTC. It yields the protein CASSFNAGWGSNNEQFF.

Here the CDR3 reads CASMGSANQPQHF. CDR3 coding DNA: TGTGCCAGCATGGGGTCAGCTAATCAGCCCCAGCATTTT. The genes are TRBV28 and TRBJ1-5, with unresolved D. The CDR3 totals 13 residues. Germline V gives CDR1 MDHEN, CDR2 SYDVKM. Trimming left V 7 bases short and J 4 bases short, with 11 bases between.

The CDR3 sequence: CAWSSLLAGGRDTQYF. CDR3 nucleotides: TGTGCCTGGAGTTCGTTACTAGCGGGAGGGAGGGATACGCAGTATTTT. This chain connects TRBV30 to TRBJ2-3, with 13 bases fitting TRBD2. After removal of 2 bases from V and 6 bases from J, the junction contained 8 bases not matched to a gene. Germline V gene data show CDR1 as GTSNPN and CDR2 as SVGIG (reference sequence). The CDR3 has 16 residues.

The table lists this clone with a count of one. The same CDR3 is also encoded by other DNA sequences in this sample. The CDR3 DNA sequence: TGTGCCAGCAGCGTGGGACTTAGCTCCTACGAGCAGTACTTC. As protein: CASSVGLSSYEQYF. The V call is TRBV9, the J call TRBJ2-7; D possibly corresponds to TRBD2 (6 bases). V gave up 2 bases and J gave up 0 bases, with 9 bases separating them. The CDR3 has 14 amino acids. The germline V gene has CDR1 SGDLS and CDR2 YYNGEE. Full variable domain (rest looked up from reference TRBV9 and TRBJ2-7): DSGVTQTPKHLITATGQRVTLRCSPRSGDLSVYWYQQSLDQGLQFLIQYYNGEERAKGNILERFSAQQFPDLHSELNLSSLELGDSALYFCASSVGLSSYEQYFGPGTRLTVT.

Comments on this clone: Additional DNA sequences in this sample encode the identical CDR3. The V call is TRBV18, the J call TRBJ2-7; 7 nucleotides align to TRBD1. The J segment lost 0 bases and the V segment lost 3 bases, leaving 2 bases of the junction unmatched. CDR1 and CDR2 (germline): KGHSH, LQKENI. This CDR3 is 14 amino acids long. CDR3: CASSPRDSSYEQYF. The CDR3 coding sequence is TGTGCCAGCTCACCCCGGGACAGCTCCTACGAGCAGTACTTC.

The gene calls are TRBV6-5 and TRBJ2-7, with 7 nucleotides matching TRBD2. This CDR3 spans 11 amino acids. J lost 6 bases, V lost 8 bases, and 4 bases had no gene match. CDR1 and CDR2 from the germline V gene are MNHEY and SVGAGI. CDR3 residues: CASHSGGEQYF. The CDR3 coding sequence is TGTGCCAGCCATTCGGGGGGCGAGCAGTACTTC.

The chain carries TRBV2 and TRBJ2-1, with 12 positions matching TRBD2. V shed 6 bases and J 7 bases; nucleotides not matched to a gene: 13. This CDR3 has 17 amino acids. Looked up from germline, CDR1 is SNHLY and CDR2 is FYNNEI. CDR3 region: CASRTSGRPPPWNEQFF. CDR3 nucleotides: TGTGCCAGCAGGACTAGCGGGAGACCCCCGCCCTGGAATGAGCAGTTCTTC.

The rearrangement links TRBV20-1 to TRBJ2-7; perhaps TRBD2 as D (6 bases). The CDR3 is made up of 11 amino acids. The ends were cut back, 6 bases at V and 6 bases at J, with 12 bases in the middle. Germline V gene data show CDR1 as DFQATT and CDR2 as SNEGSKA (reference sequence). This chain's CDR3 is CSAHLGGEQYF. As DNA, the CDR3 is TGCAGTGCCCACTTGGGGGGCGAGCAGTACTTC.

The gene calls are TRBV7-3 and TRBJ2-1; 13 bases are a match to TRBD2. The V and J ends lost 5 bases and 4 bases, in that order; junction bases with no gene match: 11. Per the germline V gene, CDR1 is SGHTA and CDR2 is FQGTGA. The CDR3 is 18 amino acids. CDR3 protein: CASSPGPGLAGKYNEQFF. The DNA for the CDR3 is TGTGCCAGCAGCCCGGGCCCGGGACTAGCGGGAAAGTACAATGAGCAGTTCTTC.

The chain joins TRBV15 to TRBJ1-2; D perhaps matches TRBD1 (5 bases). The CDR3 contains 14 residues. Germline CDR1 LNHNV, CDR2 YYDKDF (reference sequence). V was cut by 5 bases and J by 3 bases, with 13 bases left in between. DNA of the CDR3: TGTGCCACCAGCCGCCGACGGGACGACTATGGCTACACCTTC. Protein sequence: CATSRRRDDYGYTF. The full variable domain, with the rest looked up from reference TRBV15 and TRBJ1-2, is DAMVIQNPRYQVTQFGKPVTLSCSQTLNHNVMYWYQQKSSQAPKLLFHYYDKDFNNEADTPDNFQSRRPNTSFCFLDIRSPGLGDTAMYLCATSRRRDDYGYTFGSGTRLTVV.

The rearrangement uses TRBV4-3 and TRBJ2-1; a weak D match, TRBD1 (6 bases). This CDR3 is built from 19 residues. Trimming shortened V by 4 bases and J by 3 bases, and 25 bases separated the two germline ends. The germline V gene has CDR1 LGHNA and CDR2 YSLEER. DNA of the CDR3: TGCGCCAGCAGCCGACCCGGTGCACAGGGATCCCCCGACTACAATGAGCAGTTCTTC. Translation gives CASSRPGAQGSPDYNEQFF.

This clone was seen just once. The gene calls are TRBV30 and TRBJ2-1; possible D gene TRBD1, 5 bases. The V and J ends lost 3 bases and 9 bases respectively, with 15 bases between them. CDR1 is GTSNPN, CDR2 SVGIG, per germline (reference sequence). The CDR3 has 13 residues. CDR3 in amino acids: CAWRGDQGFEQFF. CDR3 DNA sequence: TGTGCCTGGAGGGGTGACCAGGGATTTGAGCAGTTCTTC.

V gene TRBV19 combines with J gene TRBJ1-2, with D uncertain. V lost 5 bases and J 7 bases, leaving 29 bases between the germline ends. Germline values: CDR1 LNHDA, CDR2 SQIVND (reference sequence). There are 18 residues in the CDR3. The CDR3 DNA sequence: TGTGCCAGTAGTGCGATTTTTTTTCGTGGGGAGGAGTTGTCTGGCTACACCTTC. Translation gives CASSAIFFRGEELSGYTF.

As concerns this clone: This sample includes further DNA sequences coding for the same CDR3. The chain recombines TRBV6-5 with TRBJ2-7; 10 nucleotides match TRBD1. The germline CDR1 and CDR2 sequences are MNHEY and SVGAGI. The V segment lost 5 bases and the J segment 3 bases; nucleotides outside the gene matches: 4. This CDR3 has 14 residues. CDR3 protein: CASSPRTGGYEQYF. CDR3 coding DNA: TGTGCCAGCAGTCCCCGGACAGGGGGCTACGAGCAGTACTTC.

V gene TRBV6-1 combines with J gene TRBJ2-4; D remains ambiguous. Trimming shortened V by 0 bases and J by 6 bases, and 18 bases separated the two germline ends. Germline V lookup: CDR1 MNHNS, CDR2 SASEGT. The CDR3 is 17 amino acids. The CDR3 loop reads CASSEAPSGRRPNIQYF. CDR3 DNA sequence: TGTGCCAGCAGTGAAGCCCCTTCTGGACGGCGGCCAAACATTCAGTACTTC.

This clone was picked up one time. This rearrangement joins TRBV27 to TRBJ2-5, with 8 bases identical to TRBD1. The V gene's germline CDR1 is MNHEY and CDR2 SMNVEV (reference sequence). The CDR3 is 16 amino acids. J was trimmed by 2 bases and V by 5 bases; bases with no gene match: 10. CDR3 in DNA: TGTGCCAGCAGTCCCTCACAGGGGGAGCGTCAAGAGACCCAGTACTTC. It codes for CASSPSQGERQETQYF.

The chain carries TRBV6-6 and TRBJ2-3; 9 nucleotides align to TRBD2. Germline V lookup: CDR1 MNHNY, CDR2 SVGAGI (reference sequence). CDR3 length: 15 amino acids. V lost 6 bases and J lost 1; bases outside the gene matches: 5. In nucleotides, the CDR3 is TGTGCCAGCAGCCTATTAGCGGGGGGCACAGATACGCAGTATTTT. Encoded protein: CASSLLAGGTDTQYF.

The V and J genes are TRBV29-1 and TRBJ1-1, with D possibly being TRBD1 (5 bases). The CDR3 contains 12 residues. Germline assignment: CDR1 SQVTM and CDR2 ANQGSEA. V lost 6 bases, J lost 10 bases, and 18 bases lay in between. The chain's CDR3 is CSVELYRFGAFF. The CDR3 region has the DNA TGCAGCGTGGAACTATACAGGTTTGGAGCTTTCTTT. The variable domain in full, with the rest retrieved from reference TRBV29-1 and TRBJ1-1, is SAVISQKPSRDICQRGTSLTIQCQVDSQVTMMFWYRQQPGQSLTLIATANQGSEATYESGFVIDKFPISRPNLTFSTLTVSNMSPEDSSIYLCSVELYRFGAFFGQGTRLTVV.